The clone carrying this TCR beta chain was seen a handful of times. Its cognate antigen is unknown. The protocol was immunoSEQ multiplex PCR, while the TCRdb copy is restricted to in-frame clones and leaves out a portion. The sample yields 50,000 to 75,000 clones, about 74% seen once. The sample originates from a study of T cells in tumors after PD-1 blockade. Study details: Patients had no prior checkpoint blockade, systemic immunosuppressants, or anti-cancer therapy within 4 weeks. Some patients also took daily vismodegib 150 mg during anti-PD-1 treatment. Peripheral blood samples averaged approximately 37,000 unique clonotypes and 113,528 templates.

Overall study results and limits: Blood contained approximately 41% of the tumor's TCR clonotypes.

Germline V gives CDR1 SGHNT, CDR2 YYREEE (reference sequence). The CDR3 contains 16 residues. V was pared by 0 bases and J by 1 base, with 5 bases of the junction left unmatched. The chain combines TRBV5-4 with TRBJ2-3; 7 bases are shared with TRBD2. The clonotype originates from a human donor with basal cell carcinoma. This specimen was PBMCs, taken after anti-PD-1 treatment. CDR3 loop: CASSLGASGGTDTQYF. CDR3 nucleotides: TGTGCCAGCAGCTTGGGGGCAAGCGGGGGCACAGATACGCAGTATTTT.